The present T cell receptor (beta chain) was sequenced within a study of beta chain features in type 1 diabetes. Overall study findings and caveats: The similarity of naive, central memory and Treg TCRB repertoires appeared greater among patients than among healthy donors. More deletions and fewer insertions at VDJ junctions were seen in type 1 diabetes patients.

The authors sorted CD4+ naive, central memory, regulatory and stem cell-like memory cells via CD45RO/CCR7/CD25/CD127/CD95/CD27. The CDR3 is 15 residues long. Germline V gene sequence: CDR1 MNHNS, CDR2 SASEGT. V lost 2 bases to trimming and J lost 7 bases, with 17 bases between them. The isolated RNA, all of it, was reverse transcribed, so expressed TCRB transcripts were what got sequenced. TCRdb keeps only in-frame clones here, not all; method: immunoSEQ multiplex PCR. The sample shows under 400,000 clones, 12% to 15% of them seen only once. This clone showed up just once. Its antigen is still unknown.

The sample comprised central memory CD4+ T cells from blood. The rearrangement uses TRBV6-1 and TRBJ1-2, with D possibly being TRBD1 (6 bases). This clonotype originated in a man between 25 and 39 years old in good health. The CDR3 region has the DNA TGTGCCAGCAGTGAAAGGGGGGGGCCAAGCTTTGGCTACACCTTC. This gives the protein CASSERGGPSFGYTF.